This T cell receptor (beta chain) emerged from a study of cytomegalovirus exposure and HLA in healthy donors. Background on the study: Within an early data release were 65 million to 90 million unique TCRs drawn from HLA-typed donors. Study conclusions and caveats: Most subjects' HLA-A and HLA-B alleles were reportedly predicted from TCR beta sequences. Per a later analysis, HLA-associated TCR beta chains showed more clonal expansion than other, equally common TCR beta chains. Investigators reported under 200 TCR beta chains as tied to cytomegalovirus.

CDR3 size: 14 residues. Germline CDR1 is SGHDT and CDR2 is YYEEEE. V shed 3 bases and J 5 bases; nucleotides not matched to a gene: 4. The PCR ran on 60 Vbeta and 13 Jbeta primers. Profiling relied on immunoSEQ multiplex PCR, and the TCRdb table lists in-frame clones only, not all of them. The sample includes 85,000 to 100,000 clones, more than 60% of them seen just once. Worth noting for this clone: Its antigen is not known.

This rearrangement joins TRBV5-6 to TRBJ1-4; 7 nucleotides line up with TRBD1. The sequence was collected from a man aged 45-65 years in good health and CMV-seropositive. Sequencing input: PBMCs. The CDR3 loop is CASSSGTANEKLFF. DNA for the CDR3: TGTGCCAGCAGCTCCGGGACAGCAAATGAAAAACTGTTTTTT.